The T cell receptor (beta chain) under discussion was sequenced for a study of blood T cell repertoires in COVID-19. CDR1 is SGHTS, CDR2 YDEGEE, per germline. The ends lost 4 bases at V and 3 bases at J; junction bases unmatched: 6. The CDR3 has 14 residues. TCRdb's copy holds only in-frame clones and misses some; the assay was immunoSEQ multiplex PCR. The sample records about 180,000 clones, approximately 85% being singletons. The cohort comprised adults aged about 18 to 100 years residing in about 25 US areas. The receptor was derived from a middle-aged man who had recovered from COVID-19. This sequence joins TRBV5-8 and TRBJ1-2, with 7 nucleotides matching TRBD1. The sample consisted of PBMCs or T cells enriched from blood (not recorded which). The CDR3 region has the DNA TGTGCCAGCAGCCAGGGACAGCCCCACTATGGCTACACCTTC. Translating gives CASSQGQPHYGYTF.